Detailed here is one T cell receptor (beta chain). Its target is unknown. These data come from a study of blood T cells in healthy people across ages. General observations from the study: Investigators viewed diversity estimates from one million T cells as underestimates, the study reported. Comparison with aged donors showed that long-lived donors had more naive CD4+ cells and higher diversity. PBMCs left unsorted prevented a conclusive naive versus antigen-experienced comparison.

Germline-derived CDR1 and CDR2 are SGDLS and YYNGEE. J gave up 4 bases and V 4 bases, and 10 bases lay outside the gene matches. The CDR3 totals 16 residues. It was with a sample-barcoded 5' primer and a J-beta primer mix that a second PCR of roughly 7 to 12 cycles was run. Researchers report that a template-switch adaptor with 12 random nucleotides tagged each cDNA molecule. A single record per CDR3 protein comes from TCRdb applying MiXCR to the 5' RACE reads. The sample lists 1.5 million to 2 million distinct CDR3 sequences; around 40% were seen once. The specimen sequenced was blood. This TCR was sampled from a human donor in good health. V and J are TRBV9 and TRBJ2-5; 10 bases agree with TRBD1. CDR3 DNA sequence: TGTGCCAGCAGCCACAGCCCGGGACAGGGGCGAGAGACCCAGTACTTC. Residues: CASSHSPGQGRETQYF.